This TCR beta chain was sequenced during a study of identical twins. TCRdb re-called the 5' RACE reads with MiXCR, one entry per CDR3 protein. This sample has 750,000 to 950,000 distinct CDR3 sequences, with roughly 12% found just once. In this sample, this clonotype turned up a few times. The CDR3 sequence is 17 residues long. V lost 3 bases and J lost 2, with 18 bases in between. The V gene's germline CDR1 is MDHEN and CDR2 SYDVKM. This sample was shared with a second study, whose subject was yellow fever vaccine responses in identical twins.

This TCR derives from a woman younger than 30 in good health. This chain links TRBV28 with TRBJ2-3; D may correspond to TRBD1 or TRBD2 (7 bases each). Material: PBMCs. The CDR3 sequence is CASSFQGGGGLTDTQYF. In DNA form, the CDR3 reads TGTGCCAGCAGTTTCCAGGGGGGCGGGGGCCTCACAGATACGCAGTATTTT.